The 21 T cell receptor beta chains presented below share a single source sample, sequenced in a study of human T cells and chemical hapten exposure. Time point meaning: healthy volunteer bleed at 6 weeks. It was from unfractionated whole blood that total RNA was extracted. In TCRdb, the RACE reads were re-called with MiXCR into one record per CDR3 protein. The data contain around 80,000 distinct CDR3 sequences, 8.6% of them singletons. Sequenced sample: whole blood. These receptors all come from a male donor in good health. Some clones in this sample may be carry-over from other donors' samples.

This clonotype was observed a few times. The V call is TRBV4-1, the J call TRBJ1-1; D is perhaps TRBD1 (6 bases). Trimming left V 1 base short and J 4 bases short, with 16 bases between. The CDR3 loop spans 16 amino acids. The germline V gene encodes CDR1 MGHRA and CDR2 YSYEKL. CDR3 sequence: CASSQGEPGHGTEAFF. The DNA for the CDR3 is TGCGCCAGCAGCCAAGGAGAGCCGGGACACGGCACTGAAGCTTTCTTT.

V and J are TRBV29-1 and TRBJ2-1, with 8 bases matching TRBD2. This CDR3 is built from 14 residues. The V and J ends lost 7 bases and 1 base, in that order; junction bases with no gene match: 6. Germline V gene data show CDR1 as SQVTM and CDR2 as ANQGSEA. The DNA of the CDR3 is TGCAGCGGACGGGCGGGAGGATCCTACAATGAGCAGTTCTTC. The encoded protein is CSGRAGGSYNEQFF.

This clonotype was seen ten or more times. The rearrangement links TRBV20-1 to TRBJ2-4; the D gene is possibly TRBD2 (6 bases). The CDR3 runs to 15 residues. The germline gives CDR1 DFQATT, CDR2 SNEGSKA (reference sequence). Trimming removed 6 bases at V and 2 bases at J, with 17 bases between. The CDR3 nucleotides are TGCAGTGCGAAAGCCTCTCGGGGGACCAAAAACATTCAGTACTTC. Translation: CSAKASRGTKNIQYF.

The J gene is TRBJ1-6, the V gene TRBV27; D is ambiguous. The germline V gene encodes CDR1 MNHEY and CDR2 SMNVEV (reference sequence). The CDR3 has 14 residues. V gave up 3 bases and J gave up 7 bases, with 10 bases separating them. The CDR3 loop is CASSLTDPNSPLHF. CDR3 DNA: TGTGCCAGCAGTTTGACCGACCCAAATTCACCCCTCCACTTT.

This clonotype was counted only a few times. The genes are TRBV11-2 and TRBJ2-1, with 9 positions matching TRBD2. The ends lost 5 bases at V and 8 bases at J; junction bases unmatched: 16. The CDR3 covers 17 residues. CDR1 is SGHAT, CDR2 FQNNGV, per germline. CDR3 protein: CASSVGTSRGGAHEQFF. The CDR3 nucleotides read TGTGCCAGCAGCGTGGGGACTAGCAGGGGAGGGGCCCATGAGCAGTTCTTC.

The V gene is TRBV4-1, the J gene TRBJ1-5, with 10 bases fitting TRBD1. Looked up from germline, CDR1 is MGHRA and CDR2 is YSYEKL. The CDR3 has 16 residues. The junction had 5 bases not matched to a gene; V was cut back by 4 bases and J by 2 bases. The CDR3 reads CASSPRQGAGNQPQHF. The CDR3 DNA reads TGCGCCAGCAGCCCTCGACAGGGGGCCGGCAATCAGCCCCAGCATTTT.

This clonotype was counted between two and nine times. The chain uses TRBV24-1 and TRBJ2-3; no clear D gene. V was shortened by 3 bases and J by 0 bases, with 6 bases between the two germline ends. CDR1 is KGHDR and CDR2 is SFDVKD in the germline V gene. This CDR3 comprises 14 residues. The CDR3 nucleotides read TGTGCCACCAGTGATCCCACTAGCACAGATACGCAGTATTTT. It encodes CATSDPTSTDTQYF.

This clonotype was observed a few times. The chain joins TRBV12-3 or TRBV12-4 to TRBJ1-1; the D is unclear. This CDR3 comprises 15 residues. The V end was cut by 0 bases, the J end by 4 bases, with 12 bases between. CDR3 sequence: CASSLARSLGTEAFF. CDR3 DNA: TGTGCCAGCAGTTTAGCGCGCAGCCTGGGCACTGAAGCTTTCTTT.

CDR3 sequence reads: CSARDSTPYQPQHF. The DNA of the CDR3 is TGCAGTGCTAGAGATTCGACCCCGTATCAGCCCCAGCATTTT. The J gene is TRBJ1-5, the V gene TRBV20-1; D is uncertain. Germline CDR1 is DFQATT and CDR2 is SNEGSKA (reference sequence). V lost 0 bases and J 5 bases, leaving 11 bases between the germline ends. This CDR3 contains 14 residues.

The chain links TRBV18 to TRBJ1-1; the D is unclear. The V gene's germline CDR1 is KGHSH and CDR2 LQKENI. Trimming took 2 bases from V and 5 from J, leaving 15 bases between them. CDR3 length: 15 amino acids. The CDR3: CASSPIRGSGTEAFF. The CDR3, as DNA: TGTGCCAGCTCACCAATTCGCGGTTCTGGGACTGAAGCTTTCTTT. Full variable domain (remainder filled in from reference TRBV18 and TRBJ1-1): NAGVMQNPRHLVRRRGQEARLRCSPMKGHSHVYWYRQLPEEGLKFMVYLQKENIIDESGMPKERFSAEFPKEGPSILRIQQVVRGDSAAYFCASSPIRGSGTEAFFGQGTRLTVV.

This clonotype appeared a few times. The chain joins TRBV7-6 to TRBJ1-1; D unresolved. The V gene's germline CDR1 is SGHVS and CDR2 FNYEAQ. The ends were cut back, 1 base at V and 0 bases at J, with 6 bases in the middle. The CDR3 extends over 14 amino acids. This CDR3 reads CASSLGTMNTEAFF. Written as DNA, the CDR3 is TGTGCCAGCAGCTTAGGCACCATGAACACTGAAGCTTTCTTT.

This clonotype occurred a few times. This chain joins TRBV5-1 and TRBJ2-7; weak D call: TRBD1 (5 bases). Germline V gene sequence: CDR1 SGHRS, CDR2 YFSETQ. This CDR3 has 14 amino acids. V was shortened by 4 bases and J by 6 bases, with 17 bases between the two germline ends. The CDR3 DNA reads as TGCGCCAGCAGCAAGGCTCGTCAGGGTCCCGAGCAGTACTTC. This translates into CASSKARQGPEQYF.

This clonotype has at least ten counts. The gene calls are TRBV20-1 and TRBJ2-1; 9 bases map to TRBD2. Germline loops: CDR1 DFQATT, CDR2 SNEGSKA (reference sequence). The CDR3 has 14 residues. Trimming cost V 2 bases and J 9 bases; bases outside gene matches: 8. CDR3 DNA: TGCAGTGCTAGACGAGGTAGCGGGAGTGCTGAGCAGTTCTTC. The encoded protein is CSARRGSGSAEQFF.

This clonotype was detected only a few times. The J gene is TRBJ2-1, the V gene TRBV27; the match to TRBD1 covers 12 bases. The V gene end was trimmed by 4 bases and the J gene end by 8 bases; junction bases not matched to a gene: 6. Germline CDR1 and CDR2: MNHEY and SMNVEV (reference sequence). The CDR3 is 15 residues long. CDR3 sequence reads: CASSSGTGGADEQFF. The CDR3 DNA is TGTGCCAGCAGTTCCGGGACAGGGGGCGCGGATGAGCAGTTCTTC.

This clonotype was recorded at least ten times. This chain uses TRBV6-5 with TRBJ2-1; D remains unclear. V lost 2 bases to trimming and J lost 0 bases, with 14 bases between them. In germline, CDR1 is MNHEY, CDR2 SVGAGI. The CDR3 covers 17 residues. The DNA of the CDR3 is TGTGCCAGCAGTTACCTAACACCCTCGAGCTCCTACAATGAGCAGTTCTTC. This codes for CASSYLTPSSSYNEQFF.

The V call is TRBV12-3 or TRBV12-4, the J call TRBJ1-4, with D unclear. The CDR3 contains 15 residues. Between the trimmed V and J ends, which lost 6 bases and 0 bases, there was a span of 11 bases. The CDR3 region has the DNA TGTGCCAGCAGCAAGACATCTGCAACTAATGAAAAACTGTTTTTT. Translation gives CASSKTSATNEKLFF.

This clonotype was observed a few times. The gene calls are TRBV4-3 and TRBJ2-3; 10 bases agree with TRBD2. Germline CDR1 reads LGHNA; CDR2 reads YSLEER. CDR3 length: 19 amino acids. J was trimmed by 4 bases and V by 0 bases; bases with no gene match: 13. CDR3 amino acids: CASSQDPPAGGPSADTQYF. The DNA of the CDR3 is TGCGCCAGCAGCCAAGATCCCCCAGCGGGGGGGCCTTCCGCAGATACGCAGTATTTT.

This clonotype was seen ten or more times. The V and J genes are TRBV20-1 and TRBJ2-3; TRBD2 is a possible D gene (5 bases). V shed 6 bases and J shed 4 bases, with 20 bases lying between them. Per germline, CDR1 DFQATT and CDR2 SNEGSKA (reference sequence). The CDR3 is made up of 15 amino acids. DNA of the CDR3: TGCAGTGCGACTAACCCCGGGATTAATGCAGATACGCAGTATTTT. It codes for CSATNPGINADTQYF.

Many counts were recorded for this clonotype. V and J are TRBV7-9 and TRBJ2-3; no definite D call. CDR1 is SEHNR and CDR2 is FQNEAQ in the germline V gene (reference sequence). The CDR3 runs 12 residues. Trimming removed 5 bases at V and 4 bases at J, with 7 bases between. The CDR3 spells CASSARPDTQYF. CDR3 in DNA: TGTGCCAGCAGCGCCAGGCCAGATACGCAGTATTTT.

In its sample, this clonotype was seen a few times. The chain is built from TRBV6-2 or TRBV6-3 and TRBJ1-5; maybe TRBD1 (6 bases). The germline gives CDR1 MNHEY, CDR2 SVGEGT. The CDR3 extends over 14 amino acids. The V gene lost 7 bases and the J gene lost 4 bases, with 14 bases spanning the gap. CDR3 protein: CASKETGRNQPQHF. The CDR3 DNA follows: TGTGCCAGCAAAGAAACAGGGAGGAATCAGCCCCAGCATTTT.

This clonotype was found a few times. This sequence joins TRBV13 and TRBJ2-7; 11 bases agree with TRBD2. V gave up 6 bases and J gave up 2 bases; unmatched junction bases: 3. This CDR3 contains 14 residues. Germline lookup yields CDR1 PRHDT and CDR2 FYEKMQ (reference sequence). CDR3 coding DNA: TGTGCCAGCAGGGTAGCGGGGGGGGCCTACGAGCAGTACTTC. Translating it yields CASRVAGGAYEQYF.